These T cell receptor beta chains were read from a single sample in a study of Ad26.COV2.S vaccination and SARS-CoV-2 variants. Assay used: immunoSEQ multiplex PCR; TCRdb lists only in-frame clones, some missing. Found here are about 350,000 clones, around 90% of them singletons; the top ten hold around 3.5%. Sequencing used peripheral blood, obtained in a trial of Ad26.COV2.S vaccine versus placebo. The receptors here all came from a person between 18 and 59 years old who received the Ad26.COV2.S COVID-19 vaccine or a placebo. Each CDR3 is given with its conserved first and last residue. The D gene is left open where the match is weak. A row's size may be missing; if present it is once, few, many or a size class.

d_call: -; cdr3_length: 12; j_call: TRBJ1-5; v_call: TRBV12-3/TRBV12-4; clone_size: -; cdr3_aa: CASKTGSQPQHF; cdr3_nt: TGTGCCAGCAAAACAGGGTCCCAGCCCCAGCATTTT
d_call: TRBD1; cdr3_length: 15; j_call: TRBJ1-5; v_call: TRBV27; clone_size: -; cdr3_aa: CASSAGTGANQPQHF; cdr3_nt: TGTGCCAGCAGTGCCGGGACAGGAGCAAATCAGCCCCAGCATTTT
d_call: -; cdr3_length: 17; j_call: TRBJ1-1; v_call: TRBV19; clone_size: -; cdr3_aa: CASSIVLWTEMNTEAFF; cdr3_nt: TGTGCCAGTAGTATAGTCCTTTGGACAGAAATGAACACTGAAGCTTTCTTT
d_call: TRBD2; cdr3_length: 15; j_call: TRBJ2-1; v_call: TRBV15; clone_size: -; cdr3_aa: CATSRGVSSGGEQFF; cdr3_nt: TGTGCCACCAGCAGAGGGGTCTCCAGCGGGGGTGAGCAGTTCTTC
d_call: -; cdr3_length: 16; j_call: TRBJ1-3; v_call: TRBV18; clone_size: -; cdr3_aa: CASSPTGLSSGNTIYF; cdr3_nt: TGTGCCAGCTCACCGACGGGACTAAGCTCTGGAAACACCATATATTTT
d_call: -; cdr3_length: 13; j_call: TRBJ1-1; v_call: TRBV27; clone_size: -; cdr3_aa: CASSRLRDTEAFF; cdr3_nt: TGTGCCAGCAGTCGCCTGAGGGACACTGAAGCTTTCTTT
d_call: TRBD2; cdr3_length: 16; j_call: TRBJ2-7; v_call: TRBV27; clone_size: -; cdr3_aa: CASSLLSSGFSYEQYF; cdr3_nt: TGTGCCAGCAGTTTACTTTCTAGCGGATTCTCCTACGAGCAGTACTTC
d_call: -; cdr3_length: 16; j_call: TRBJ2-6; v_call: TRBV2; clone_size: -; cdr3_aa: CASSDSLGLGANVLTF; cdr3_nt: TGTGCCAGCAGTGATAGCTTGGGGTTGGGGGCCAACGTCCTGACTTTC
d_call: TRBD1; cdr3_length: 15; j_call: TRBJ2-3; v_call: TRBV30; clone_size: -; cdr3_aa: CAWHYRGRGTDTQYF; cdr3_nt: TGTGCCTGGCACTACAGGGGAAGGGGCACAGATACGCAGTATTTT
d_call: TRBD2; cdr3_length: 16; j_call: TRBJ2-5; v_call: TRBV3-1/TRBV3-2; clone_size: -; cdr3_aa: CASSQTGLAGVETQYF; cdr3_nt: TGTGCCAGCAGCCAAACGGGACTAGCGGGGGTAGAGACCCAGTACTTC
d_call: TRBD1; cdr3_length: 16; j_call: TRBJ1-2; v_call: TRBV27; clone_size: few; cdr3_aa: CASRRLLDRANYGYTF; cdr3_nt: TGTGCCAGCAGACGACTCCTGGACAGGGCGAACTATGGCTACACCTTC
d_call: -; cdr3_length: 11; j_call: TRBJ1-1; v_call: TRBV2; clone_size: -; cdr3_aa: CASSGAVEAFF; cdr3_nt: TGTGCCAGCAGTGGTGCGGTTGAAGCTTTCTTT
d_call: -; cdr3_length: 13; j_call: TRBJ1-2; v_call: TRBV29-1; clone_size: -; cdr3_aa: CSVGQGYEFGYTF; cdr3_nt: TGCAGCGTTGGCCAGGGGTATGAGTTTGGCTACACCTTC
d_call: TRBD1; cdr3_length: 12; j_call: TRBJ1-2; v_call: TRBV6-5; clone_size: once; cdr3_aa: CASQGTGGVYTF; cdr3_nt: TGTGCCAGCCAAGGGACAGGGGGCGTCTACACCTTC
d_call: TRBD1; cdr3_length: 13; j_call: TRBJ2-1; v_call: TRBV6-4; clone_size: -; cdr3_aa: CASSPQGVGEQFF; cdr3_nt: TGTGCCAGCAGTCCCCAGGGGGTGGGTGAGCAGTTCTTC
d_call: -; cdr3_length: 14; j_call: TRBJ2-7; v_call: TRBV24-1; clone_size: -; cdr3_aa: CAAGGGQNVYEQYF; cdr3_nt: TGTGCCGCGGGCGGCGGACAGAACGTTTACGAGCAGTACTTC
d_call: -; cdr3_length: 16; j_call: TRBJ2-1; v_call: TRBV18; clone_size: -; cdr3_aa: CASSPNGRVSYNEQFF; cdr3_nt: TGTGCCAGCTCACCAAATGGCAGGGTGTCCTACAATGAGCAGTTCTTC
d_call: -; cdr3_length: 12; j_call: TRBJ1-1; v_call: TRBV12-3/TRBV12-4; clone_size: few; cdr3_aa: CASSLGRTEAFF; cdr3_nt: TGTGCCAGCAGTTTGGGGCGCACTGAAGCTTTCTTT
d_call: TRBD1; cdr3_length: 13; j_call: TRBJ1-4; v_call: TRBV12-3/TRBV12-4; clone_size: -; cdr3_aa: CASSGTANEKLFF; cdr3_nt: TGTGCCAGCAGCGGGACAGCTAATGAAAAACTGTTTTTT
d_call: -; cdr3_length: 12; j_call: TRBJ1-1; v_call: TRBV10-3; clone_size: -; cdr3_aa: CAIKKGNTEAFF; cdr3_nt: TGTGCCATCAAGAAGGGTAACACTGAAGCTTTCTTT
d_call: -; cdr3_length: 14; j_call: TRBJ2-7; v_call: TRBV10-3; clone_size: -; cdr3_aa: CAIRDTGGMTEQYF; cdr3_nt: TGTGCCATCAGGGATACTGGGGGGATGACCGAGCAGTACTTC
d_call: TRBD2; cdr3_length: 17; j_call: TRBJ2-1; v_call: TRBV7-3; clone_size: -; cdr3_aa: CASSLSGGLAGYNEQFF; cdr3_nt: TGTGCCAGCAGCTTATCCGGCGGGCTAGCGGGATACAATGAGCAGTTCTTC
d_call: -; cdr3_length: 15; j_call: TRBJ1-2; v_call: TRBV10-1; clone_size: -; cdr3_aa: CASRPTGKANYGYTF; cdr3_nt: TGCGCCAGCAGACCCACAGGAAAAGCTAACTATGGCTACACCTTC
d_call: -; cdr3_length: 12; j_call: TRBJ1-2; v_call: TRBV28; clone_size: once; cdr3_aa: CASTGPVYGYTF; cdr3_nt: TGTGCCAGTACGGGGCCCGTCTATGGCTACACCTTC
d_call: -; cdr3_length: 15; j_call: TRBJ1-6; v_call: TRBV9; clone_size: once; cdr3_aa: CASSVTGGVDSPLHF; cdr3_nt: TGTGCCAGCAGCGTCACCGGAGGGGTCGATTCACCCCTCCACTTT
d_call: -; cdr3_length: 15; j_call: TRBJ1-1; v_call: TRBV20-1; clone_size: -; cdr3_aa: CSASYRQGYHTEAFF; cdr3_nt: TGCAGTGCTAGTTATAGGCAGGGTTACCACACTGAAGCTTTCTTT